This passage covers 19 T cell receptor beta chains from one sample sequenced in a study of CD8+ T cells in alopecia areata. Once RNA had been extracted, it was reverse transcribed into cDNA to act as the sequencing template. Sequencing was performed with immunoSEQ multiplex PCR; in TCRdb, only in-frame clones are kept and a portion is missing. This table has about 98,000 clones, less than 50% appearing once. Sequenced input: CD4+ T cells sorted from blood. Every receptor here comes from a human donor with alopecia areata.

This clone was detected once. The chain employs TRBV15 and TRBJ2-6; D gene ambiguous. The CDR3 extends over 16 amino acids. Per germline, CDR1 LNHNV and CDR2 YYDKDF (reference sequence). V lost 0 bases to trimming and J lost 1 base, with 7 bases between them. In nucleotides, the CDR3 is TGTGCCACCAGCAGAGATCGGGCTTCTGGGGCCAACGTCCTGACTTTC. Its protein product is CATSRDRASGANVLTF.

There are a few counts of this clone. This chain connects TRBV10-3 to TRBJ2-3; D is ambiguous. Germline V gives CDR1 ENHRY, CDR2 SYGVKD. The CDR3 has 14 residues. The V gene lost 3 bases and the J gene lost 2 bases, with 9 bases spanning the gap. CDR3 in DNA: TGTGCCATCAGTGATAACCTAGACACAGATACGCAGTATTTT. Translating it yields CAISDNLDTDTQYF.

The CDR3 DNA is TGTGCCTGGACCCAAGTCAGGGGAGACACTGAAGCTTTCTTT. Its protein is CAWTQVRGDTEAFF. The V gene is TRBV30, the J gene TRBJ1-1, with D perhaps matching TRBD1 (6 bases). Per germline, CDR1 GTSNPN and CDR2 SVGIG (reference sequence). The CDR3 runs to 14 residues. Trimming removed 4 bases from V and 3 bases from J, with 15 bases in between. Full variable domain (rest looked up from reference TRBV30 and TRBJ1-1): SQTIHQWPATLVQPVGSPLSLECTVEGTSNPNLYWYRQAAGRGLQLLFYSVGIGQISSEVPQNLSASRPQDRQFILSSKKLLLSDSGFYLCAWTQVRGDTEAFFGQGTRLTVV.

The CDR3 protein is CSVGDSFQPQHF. The DNA of the CDR3 is TGCAGCGTCGGGGACAGTTTCCAGCCCCAGCATTTT. The chain joins TRBV29-1 to TRBJ1-5, with TRBD1 matching over 7 bases. The CDR3 is made up of 12 amino acids. The ends lost 6 bases at V and 7 bases at J; junction bases unmatched: 6. From germline, CDR1 is SQVTM and CDR2 ANQGSEA.

The chain employs TRBV19 and TRBJ2-7; D uncertain. Germline CDR1 reads LNHDA; CDR2 reads SQIVND (reference sequence). The V end lost 5 bases, the J end lost 2 bases, and 13 bases lay between the germline ends. The CDR3 runs to 14 residues. The chain's CDR3 is CASSSAGVPYEQYF. For the CDR3, the DNA is TGTGCCAGTAGTTCAGCCGGTGTACCCTACGAGCAGTACTTC.

This clone has only a few counts. The rearrangement uses TRBV30 and TRBJ2-1; 9 bases are a match to TRBD1. The germline V gene encodes CDR1 GTSNPN and CDR2 SVGIG (reference sequence). The junction had 3 bases not matched to a gene; V was cut back by 0 bases and J by 6 bases. The CDR3 runs to 14 residues. The CDR3 reads CAWSVTGGLNEQFF. The CDR3 DNA sequence: TGTGCCTGGAGTGTGACAGGGGGTCTCAATGAGCAGTTCTTC.

The gene calls are TRBV28 and TRBJ2-7; the match to TRBD1 covers 7 bases. The CDR3 extends over 15 amino acids. The junction had 11 bases not matched to a gene; V was cut back by 6 bases and J by 3 bases. Germline values: CDR1 MDHEN, CDR2 SYDVKM. The CDR3 region has the DNA TGTGCCAGCAGCCCCGCCGATCGGGACAGCTACGAGCAGTACTTC. The encoded protein is CASSPADRDSYEQYF.

This clone was detected a few times. The rearrangement links TRBV6-6 to TRBJ1-5; no clear D. V lost 5 bases, J lost 5 bases, and 7 bases lay in between. Germline CDR1 MNHNY, CDR2 SVGAGI (reference sequence). This CDR3 has 12 amino acids. The CDR3 sequence is CASSGGDQPQHF. The CDR3 nucleotides are TGTGCCAGCAGTGGAGGAGATCAGCCCCAGCATTTT.

The chain is built from TRBV29-1 and TRBJ2-3, with 7 positions matching TRBD1. This CDR3 has 14 residues. Trimming took 2 bases from V and 4 from J; bases not matched to a gene: 6. Per germline, CDR1 SQVTM and CDR2 ANQGSEA. The CDR3 spells CSVERQGISDTQYF. CDR3 nucleotide sequence: TGCAGCGTTGAACGACAGGGAATCTCAGATACGCAGTATTTT.

This clone has only one observation. V usage is TRBV30 and J usage is TRBJ2-3, with 7 positions matching TRBD2. The CDR3 is made up of 11 amino acids. Germline CDR1 reads GTSNPN; CDR2 reads SVGIG (reference sequence). V shed 8 bases and J 6 bases; nucleotides not matched to a gene: 5. The CDR3 coding sequence is TGTGCCCAAGCGGGGCACGATACGCAGTATTTT. It encodes CAQAGHDTQYF. Using reference TRBV30 and TRBJ2-3 for the parts outside the CDR3, the full variable domain is SQTIHQWPATLVQPVGSPLSLECTVEGTSNPNLYWYRQAAGRGLQLLFYSVGIGQISSEVPQNLSASRPQDRQFILSSKKLLLSDSGFYLCAQAGHDTQYFGPGTRLTVL.

This clone appeared a few times. This chain links TRBV30 with TRBJ1-1; a possible D gene is TRBD1 (5 bases). The CDR3 has 15 amino acids. From germline, CDR1 is GTSNPN and CDR2 SVGIG (reference sequence). With 2 bases removed from V and 0 bases from J, the gap between germline ends came to 13 bases. The CDR3 here is CAWSRETVLNTEAFF. The CDR3 bases are TGTGCCTGGAGTAGGGAGACAGTTTTGAACACTGAAGCTTTCTTT.

This chain uses TRBV29-1 with TRBJ2-3; TRBD1 aligns across 7 bases. The CDR3 is 13 amino acids. The germline V gene encodes CDR1 SQVTM and CDR2 ANQGSEA. V was clipped by 4 bases and J by 3 bases; unmatched bases: 4. The CDR3 nucleotides are TGCAGCGTTGCGGGCAGGGGGACAGATACGCAGTATTTT. Translated: CSVAGRGTDTQYF.

CDR3 bases: TGTGCCTACCAGACAGGGGCCCGGGAGAGGTTAAATTTGGAAGCTTTCTTT. It translates to CAYQTGARERLNLEAFF. The chain joins TRBV30 to TRBJ1-1; TRBD1 agrees at 8 bases. The CDR3 contains 17 residues. Germline-derived CDR1 and CDR2 are GTSNPN and SVGIG (reference sequence). V lost 7 bases to trimming and J lost 8 bases; unmatched junction nucleotides: 24.

The chain combines TRBV23-1 with TRBJ2-3, with TRBD1 matching over 7 bases. TRBV23-1 is an ORF, with its function uncertain. The junction had 5 bases not matched to a gene; V was cut back by 4 bases and J by 4 bases. The CDR3 is 14 amino acids. CDR3 residues: CASSPGQGADTQYF. CDR3 DNA: TGCGCCAGCAGTCCCGGGCAGGGGGCAGATACGCAGTATTTT.

This clone was detected a few times. As DNA, the CDR3 is TGTGCCAGCAGAGCTACAGGGGGGCGAGAGACCCAGTACTTC. Amino acid sequence: CASRATGGRETQYF. The rearrangement joins TRBV2 to TRBJ2-5; 8 bases fit TRBD1. Per the germline V gene, CDR1 is SNHLY and CDR2 is FYNNEI. V lost 6 bases and J lost 4; bases outside the gene matches: 7. This CDR3 contains 14 residues. The entire variable domain, with the rest obtained from reference TRBV2 and TRBJ2-5, is as follows: EPEVTQTPSHQVTQMGQEVILRCVPISNHLYFYWYRQILGQKVEFLVSFYNNEISEKSEIFDDQFSVERPDGSNFTLKIRSTKLEDSAMYFCASRATGGRETQYFGPGTRLLVL.

The chain uses TRBV29-1 and TRBJ2-3; D is uncertain. Trimming shortened V by 7 bases and J by 0 bases, and 8 bases separated the two germline ends. The CDR3 has 12 amino acids. Per the germline V gene, CDR1 is SQVTM and CDR2 is ANQGSEA. The CDR3 DNA follows: TGCAGCGGAACGCCTAGCACAGATACGCAGTATTTT. Protein sequence: CSGTPSTDTQYF.

With respect to this clone: One end of the junction varies from germline; a read error may be responsible. The chain links TRBV30 to TRBJ2-7, with a tentative D call TRBD2 (5 bases). The CDR3 loop spans 11 amino acids. The germline CDR1 and CDR2 sequences are GTSNPN and SVGIG (reference sequence). CDR3 sequence: CAWSVRASGGF. The CDR3 region has the DNA TGTGCCTGGAGTGTACGGGCAAGCGGTGGCTTC.

The table lists this clone with a few counts. This chain uses TRBV7-8 with TRBJ2-5; D remains ambiguous. The germline V gene has CDR1 SGHVS and CDR2 FQNEAQ. This CDR3 spans 14 amino acids. V was pared by 3 bases and J by 4 bases, with 12 bases between. The CDR3 coding sequence is TGTGCCAGCAGCTTGACAAGGGTACGAGAGACCCAGTACTTC. It yields the protein CASSLTRVRETQYF.

The chain employs TRBV4-3 and TRBJ2-2; D might be TRBD1 or TRBD2, each matching 6 bases. This CDR3 spans 18 amino acids. Germline V gene lookup returns CDR1 LGHNA and CDR2 YSLEER. Trimming took 2 bases from V and 1 from J, leaving 17 bases between them. Here the CDR3 DNA reads TGCGCCAGCAGCCAATACAGGCTGGGGGGCCTGAACACCGGGGAGCTGTTTTTT. Its protein product is CASSQYRLGGLNTGELFF.